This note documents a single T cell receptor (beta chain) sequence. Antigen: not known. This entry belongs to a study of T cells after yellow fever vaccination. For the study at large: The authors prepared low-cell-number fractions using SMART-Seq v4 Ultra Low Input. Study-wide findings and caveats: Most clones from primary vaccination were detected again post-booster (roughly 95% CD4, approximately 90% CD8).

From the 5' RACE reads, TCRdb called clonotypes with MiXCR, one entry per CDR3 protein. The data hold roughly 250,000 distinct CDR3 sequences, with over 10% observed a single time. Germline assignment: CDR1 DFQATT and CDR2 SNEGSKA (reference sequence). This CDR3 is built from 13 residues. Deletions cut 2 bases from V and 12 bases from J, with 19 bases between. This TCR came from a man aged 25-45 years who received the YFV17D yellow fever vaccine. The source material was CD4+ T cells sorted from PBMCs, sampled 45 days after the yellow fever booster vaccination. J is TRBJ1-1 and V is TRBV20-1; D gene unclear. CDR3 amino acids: CSARNSGRAETFF. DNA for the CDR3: TGCAGTGCTAGAAATAGCGGTCGGGCGGAGACTTTCTTT.